These T cell receptor beta chains were read from a single sample in a study of spatial heterogeneity in lung cancer. Each CDR3 protein is one row after TCRdb ran MiXCR on the 5' RACE reads. Of 15,000 to 20,000 distinct CDR3 sequences listed, 5.5% to 6.5% are singletons. The sequencing used lung tumor tissue, collected at surgery. The receptors stem from a female donor with early-stage non-small cell lung cancer. CDR3s include the opening cysteine and the closing phenylalanine or tryptophan. The order of the fields is clone size, J gene, V gene, D gene, CDR3 DNA, CDR3 protein. A D gene is named only where the DNA matches it firmly. A row's size may be missing; if present it is once, few, many or a size class.

>many|TRBJ2-2|TRBV12-3/TRBV12-4|TRBD2
TGTGCCATCCTTAGCGGGCTAGCCCCCGGGGAGCTGTTTTTT
CAILSGLAPGELFF
>-|TRBJ1-5|TRBV2|-
TGTGCCAGCAGTGGACGGAATAGCAATCAGCCCCAGCATTTT
CASSGRNSNQPQHF
>many|TRBJ1-4|TRBV28|-
TGTGCCAGCAGTTTATGGGGGGGAAAACTGTTTTTT
CASSLWGGKLFF
>many|TRBJ1-5|TRBV6-2/TRBV6-3|TRBD1
TGTGCCAGCAGTTCGGGACAGGGAGTTCGACAGCCCCAGCATTTT
CASSSGQGVRQPQHF
>-|TRBJ1-2|TRBV13|-
TGTGCCAGCAGCAAGATACAGCTCGCCGGGGTAGGCTACACCTTC
CASSKIQLAGVGYTF
>many|TRBJ1-4|TRBV7-2|-
TGTGCCAGCAGCAGCCGGGACGGCAAGAAGAAGCTGTTTTTT
CASSSRDGKKKLFF
>few|TRBJ2-7|TRBV3-1|TRBD2
TGTGCCAGCAGCCCTTTTCGGACTAGCCTGTACTACGAGCAGTACTTC
CASSPFRTSLYYEQYF
>many|TRBJ2-1|TRBV7-2|TRBD1
TGTGCCAGCAGCTTAGCGTTCGGAAACGAACAGGGGTATGAGCAGTTCTTC
CASSLAFGNEQGYEQFF
>many|TRBJ2-7|TRBV4-2|-
TGTGCCAGCAGGGGTCGAGGGTACGAGCAGTACTTC
CASRGRGYEQYF
>many|TRBJ1-2|TRBV7-2|-
TGTGCCAGCAGCTCGAGGACAGAAAAAGGGTATGGCTACACCTTC
CASSSRTEKGYGYTF
>-|TRBJ1-6|TRBV28|TRBD1
TGTGCCAGCAGTTTCGGGACAGGGTATTCACCCCTCCACTTT
CASSFGTGYSPLHF
>many|TRBJ2-3|TRBV12-3/TRBV12-4|TRBD2
TGTGCCAGCAGCCGAAGCGGGAGGTCAATCACACACACAGATACGCAGTATTTT
CASSRSGRSITHTDTQYF
>many|TRBJ1-2|TRBV20-1|-
TGCAGTGCTAGAGATAGGACAGCCTTAAACTATGGCTACACCTTC
CSARDRTALNYGYTF
>-|TRBJ2-5|TRBV10-3|TRBD1
TGTGCCAGCGACAGGGGTCCGGGAGAGACCCAGTACTTC
CASDRGPGETQYF
>many|TRBJ1-2|TRBV11-2|-
TGTGCCAGCAGCCCTAGACAGGCAAGAGGGGACTATGGCTACACCTTC
CASSPRQARGDYGYTF
>medium-sized|TRBJ2-7|TRBV28|-
TGTGCCAGCAGTTTGGTCTCGGACTTCACGTACGAGCAGTACTTC
CASSLVSDFTYEQYF
>many|TRBJ2-7|TRBV27|-
TGTGCCAGCTCATCAAGGATTCGTTACGAGCAGTACTTC
CASSSRIRYEQYF
>many|TRBJ2-4|TRBV4-3|-
TGCGCCAGCAGCCAACAGGGGGCGGGAGACATTCAGTACTTC
CASSQQGAGDIQYF
>many|TRBJ2-1|TRBV6-2/TRBV6-3|TRBD2
TGTGCCAGCAGTTACTCGCCTAGCGGGAGGATGGATGAGCAGTTCTTC
CASSYSPSGRMDEQFF
>medium-sized|TRBJ2-3|TRBV9|-
TGTGCCAGCAGCGCCGTTGACTCAGATACGCAGTATTTT
CASSAVDSDTQYF
>many|TRBJ2-5|TRBV5-4|TRBD2
TGTGCCAGCAGCTATCCTCTAGCGGGGTCGGGTGAGACCCAGTACTTC
CASSYPLAGSGETQYF
>many|TRBJ2-1|TRBV5-1|-
TGCGCCAGCAGACAACAAGGGGCCGCCTACAATGAGCAGTTCTTC
CASRQQGAAYNEQFF
>many|TRBJ1-2|TRBV7-2|TRBD1
TGTGCCAGCAGACGGACAGGGTCCTATGGCTACACCTTC
CASRRTGSYGYTF
>-|TRBJ2-2|TRBV6-2/TRBV6-3|TRBD1
TGTGCCAGCAGTGGACAGGACACCGGGGAGCTGTTTTTT
CASSGQDTGELFF
>medium-sized|TRBJ2-7|TRBV7-2|TRBD2
TGTGCCAGCAGCCAGCGGGAGGCTTGGCACGAGCAGTACTTC
CASSQREAWHEQYF
>medium-sized|TRBJ1-1|TRBV6-5|-
TGTGCCAGCAGTTCGCCCAGGGGAGGTAGGACTGAAGCTTTCTTT
CASSSPRGGRTEAFF
>many|TRBJ2-1|TRBV7-3|TRBD1
TGTGCCAGCAGTCGGACAGGGGGAGATTACAATGAGCAGTTCTTC
CASSRTGGDYNEQFF
>-|TRBJ2-1|TRBV5-6|TRBD2
TGTGCCAGCAGCCCGAAGGGTCTAGCGGGATTGTTCTTC
CASSPKGLAGLFF
>-|TRBJ2-1|TRBV29-1|-
TGCAGCGTAGACCCCAATGAGCAGTTCTTC
CSVDPNEQFF
>few|TRBJ2-5|TRBV27|-
TGTGCCAGCAGTTCCCATGGCTCCCGGGAGACCCAGTACTTC
CASSSHGSRETQYF
>many|TRBJ2-1|TRBV18|TRBD2
TGTGCCAGCTCCGGCGGCGGGGGGCACAATGAGCAGTTCTTC
CASSGGGGHNEQFF
>few|TRBJ2-4|TRBV20-1|-
TGCAGTGCTACTCAAGAGGTAGCCAAAAACATTCAGTACTTC
CSATQEVAKNIQYF
>few|TRBJ1-5|TRBV28|-
TGTGCCAGCAGTACCCAGGGTGGGAGCAATCAGCCCCAGCATTTT
CASSTQGGSNQPQHF
>many|TRBJ1-5|TRBV19|-
TGTGCCAGTAGTAAATTAGGTAGCAATCAGCCCCAGCATTTT
CASSKLGSNQPQHF
>-|TRBJ2-1|TRBV10-2|-
TGCGCCAGCAGGGCCCTTTACAATGAGCAGTTCTTC
CASRALYNEQFF
>many|TRBJ2-2|TRBV18|-
TGTGCCAGCTCACCAAGAACCAACACCGGGGAGCTGTTTTTT
CASSPRTNTGELFF
>large|TRBJ1-2|TRBV28|-
TGTGCCAGCAGTTTCAACCCTAACTATGGCTACACCTTC
CASSFNPNYGYTF
>many|TRBJ2-4|TRBV7-2|-
TGTGCCAGCAGCGAGGGAACCAAAAACATTCAGTACTTC
CASSEGTKNIQYF
>many|TRBJ2-1|TRBV4-3|-
TGCGCCAGCAGCCAAGATAGACTAGAAGGGGGGGGTGAGCAGTTCTTC
CASSQDRLEGGGEQFF
>many|TRBJ1-1|TRBV12-3/TRBV12-4|-
TGTGCCAGCAGTCCGCGCCAGGGGCCTAACACTGAAGCTTTCTTT
CASSPRQGPNTEAFF
>medium-sized|TRBJ2-7|TRBV27|-
TGTGCCAGCAGTCCCCGACCCACGGGATACGACGAGCAGTACTTC
CASSPRPTGYDEQYF
>few|TRBJ1-2|TRBV28|-
TGTGCCAGCGGACATAACTATGGCTACACCTTC
CASGHNYGYTF